The 10 T cell receptor beta chains below all came from one sample that was sequenced in a study of T-cell memory formation after mild COVID-19. TCRdb passed the 5' RACE reads through MiXCR, listing each CDR3 protein once. The sample lists roughly 250,000 distinct CDR3 sequences, around 17% seen once, with roughly a fifth in the top ten. What was sequenced was PBMCs or a T cell subset sorted from them (not recorded which). The receptors were gathered from a man between 18 and 35 years old who had mild COVID-19 (a few samples of this study predate the infection). Cell type and time point are not known.

In this sample, this clonotype turned up many times. The chain is built from TRBV6-2 or TRBV6-3 and TRBJ2-1; D not resolved. The germline V gene has CDR1 MNHEY and CDR2 SVGEGT. V gave up 5 bases and J gave up 5 bases, with 10 bases separating them. This CDR3 region has 13 residues. CDR3: CASSKGSDNEQFF. In nucleotides, the CDR3 is TGTGCCAGCAGTAAGGGATCGGACAATGAGCAGTTCTTC.

The rearrangement uses TRBV5-5 and TRBJ2-7, with D possibly matching TRBD2 (6 bases). The germline V gene encodes CDR1 SGHKS and CDR2 YYEKEE (reference sequence). CDR3 length: 13 amino acids. The V and J ends lost 3 bases and 6 bases respectively, with 13 bases between them. CDR3 sequence reads: CASSSRRGGEQYV. DNA for the CDR3: TGTGCCAGCAGCTCTCGGAGGGGTGGCGAGCAGTACGTC.

This chain uses TRBV5-1 with TRBJ1-5; no clear D. The CDR3 sequence is 15 residues long. Germline V gene data show CDR1 as SGHRS and CDR2 as YFSETQ. Trimming took off 1 base at V and 7 bases at J, with 15 bases between the two ends. The CDR3 sequence is CASSLSGMTEQPQHF. Written as DNA, the CDR3 is TGCGCCAGCAGCTTGTCTGGGATGACGGAGCAGCCCCAGCATTTT.

This clonotype has more than one count but fewer than ten. V is TRBV11-2 and J is TRBJ2-3, with TRBD2 identical over 14 bases. The germline V gene encodes CDR1 SGHAT and CDR2 FQNNGV. CDR3 size: 14 residues. J gave up 9 bases and V 5 bases, and 4 bases lay outside the gene matches. CDR3 in amino acids: CASSTWTSGGTQYF. In nucleotides, the CDR3 is TGTGCCAGCAGCACCTGGACTAGCGGGGGGACGCAGTATTTT.

This clonotype has at least ten counts. The chain carries TRBV5-1 and TRBJ2-2; unclear D gene. The CDR3 consists of 14 residues. The germline V gene encodes CDR1 SGHRS and CDR2 YFSETQ. The V end was cut by 0 bases, the J end by 7 bases, with 10 bases between. Here the CDR3 reads CASSLVPPNGELFF. The DNA of the CDR3 is TGCGCCAGCAGCTTGGTCCCACCCAACGGGGAGCTGTTTTTT.

This clonotype appeared many times. V is TRBV7-9 and J is TRBJ2-3; D remains ambiguous. The CDR3 consists of 14 residues. Germline CDR1 reads SEHNR; CDR2 reads FQNEAQ (reference sequence). V was clipped by 3 bases and J by 2 bases, with 9 bases between them. CDR3 amino acids: CASSFGQYTDTQYF. Here the CDR3 DNA reads TGTGCCAGCAGCTTTGGCCAGTACACAGATACGCAGTATTTT.

The chain is built from TRBV24-1 and TRBJ2-1; no reliable D call. V was cut by 6 bases and J by 6 bases, with 5 bases left in between. The CDR3 is made up of 11 amino acids. Germline V gene data show CDR1 as KGHDR and CDR2 as SFDVKD. CDR3 DNA: TGTGCCACCAGTACGGTCAATGAGCAGTTCTTC. Amino acids: CATSTVNEQFF.

This clonotype was found a few times. One end of the junction fails to match germline, which may point to a read error. The chain employs TRBV7-7 and TRBJ2-5; 7 nucleotides agree with TRBD1. Germline CDR1 SSHAT, CDR2 FNYEAQ (reference sequence). The CDR3 extends over 15 amino acids. In DNA form, the CDR3 reads TGTGCTAGCAGCATCGACAGGGCGGCCCAAGAGACCCAGTACTTC. It specifies CASSIDRAAQETQYF.

The V call is TRBV5-1, the J call TRBJ1-2, with a possible D match to TRBD1 (6 bases). Per germline, CDR1 SGHRS and CDR2 YFSETQ. V lost 1 base and J lost 4, with 14 bases in between. This CDR3 has 15 residues. CDR3 loop: CASSLSRQEGYGYTF. For the CDR3, the DNA is TGCGCCAGCAGCTTGTCGCGACAGGAGGGCTATGGCTACACCTTC.

The chain joins TRBV29-1 to TRBJ2-1, with TRBD1 identical over 8 bases. V lost 6 bases to trimming and J lost 7 bases; unmatched junction nucleotides: 8. The germline CDR1 and CDR2 sequences are SQVTM and ANQGSEA. The CDR3 runs 13 residues. CDR3 bases: TGCAGCGTCGAGGACAGGGTTTTGAATGAGCAGTTCTTC. Amino acids: CSVEDRVLNEQFF.